The 14 T cell receptor beta chains below all came from one sample that was sequenced in a study of cytomegalovirus exposure and HLA in healthy donors. Sequencing used immunoSEQ multiplex PCR; TCRdb keeps in-frame clones, though not all of them. The sample yields over 150,000 clones, around 85% seen once. Sequences were obtained from PBMCs. These receptors were taken from a man aged 18 to 29 in good health and CMV-seropositive.

The chain joins TRBV11-2 to TRBJ2-1; D might be TRBD2 (5 bases). The V gene's germline CDR1 is SGHAT and CDR2 FQNNGV. CDR3 length: 16 residues. V was clipped by 5 bases and J by 0 bases, with 14 bases between them. CDR3 DNA sequence: TGTGCCAGCAGCAATCGGGGAGACTACTCCTACAATGAGCAGTTCTTC. This sequence encodes CASSNRGDYSYNEQFF.

This chain links TRBV4-2 with TRBJ2-5; 11 bases align to TRBD2. Per germline, CDR1 LGHNA and CDR2 YNFKEQ. Trimming cost V 3 bases and J 4 bases; bases outside gene matches: 7. This CDR3 contains 16 residues. This CDR3 is CASSQSLAGGTETQYF. DNA for the CDR3: TGTGCCAGCAGCCAGAGTCTAGCGGGGGGAACAGAGACCCAGTACTTC.

The CDR3 protein is CASSLGFVGQGLAGANVLTF. The CDR3 DNA follows: TGTGCCAGCTCCTTGGGATTTGTAGGACAGGGCCTCGCCGGGGCCAACGTCCTGACTTTC. V usage is TRBV28 and J usage is TRBJ2-6, with TRBD1 identical over 8 bases. Trimming removed 8 bases from V and 4 bases from J; junction bases left unmatched: 22. The CDR3 is made up of 20 amino acids. The germline V gene encodes CDR1 MDHEN and CDR2 SYDVKM.

The V and J genes are TRBV27 and TRBJ2-7, with a weak D call TRBD1 (6 bases). V gave up 4 bases and J gave up 0 bases, with 13 bases separating them. CDR3 length: 15 amino acids. The germline V gene has CDR1 MNHEY and CDR2 SMNVEV (reference sequence). The CDR3 region is CASSYEGTSSYEQYF. The CDR3 DNA is TGTGCCAGCAGTTACGAGGGGACAAGCTCCTACGAGCAGTACTTC.

V is TRBV15 and J is TRBJ2-7; 7 bases line up with TRBD2. V shed 4 bases and J 2 bases; nucleotides not matched to a gene: 2. CDR1 and CDR2 (germline): LNHNV, YYDKDF (reference sequence). The length of the CDR3 is 13 residues. The CDR3 sequence is CATSNAGAYEQYF. In nucleotides, the CDR3 is TGTGCCACCAGCAATGCGGGAGCCTACGAGCAGTACTTC.

The gene calls are TRBV5-1 and TRBJ1-2; weak D call: TRBD1 (5 bases). Deletions cut 0 bases from V and 2 bases from J, with 11 bases between. In germline, CDR1 is SGHRS, CDR2 YFSETQ. This CDR3 comprises 15 residues. CDR3 protein: CASSLGTFRNYGYTF. CDR3 DNA sequence: TGCGCCAGCAGCTTGGGGACATTTAGAAACTATGGCTACACCTTC.

This rearrangement joins TRBV28 to TRBJ2-2; 7 bases fit TRBD1. CDR1 is MDHEN and CDR2 is SYDVKM in the germline V gene. V was clipped by 6 bases and J by 0 bases; unmatched bases: 4. The CDR3 extends over 15 amino acids. In DNA form, the CDR3 reads TGTGCCAGCAGGAGACAGGGCACGAACACCGGGGAGCTGTTTTTT. Its translation is CASRRQGTNTGELFF.

The J gene is TRBJ2-1, the V gene TRBV10-2, with D possibly TRBD2 on 6 matching bases. Trimming cost V 10 bases and J 0 bases, with 13 bases left between them. From germline, CDR1 is WSHSY and CDR2 SAAADI. The CDR3 is made up of 14 amino acids. CDR3 protein: CATNSGSSYNEQFF. Here the CDR3 DNA reads TGCGCCACCAATAGCGGTAGCTCCTACAATGAGCAGTTCTTC.

The rearrangement joins TRBV11-2 to TRBJ1-1, with a possible D match to TRBD1 (5 bases). V was cut by 2 bases and J by 0 bases, with 10 bases left in between. Germline assignment: CDR1 SGHAT and CDR2 FQNNGV. CDR3 length: 15 amino acids. The CDR3 DNA is TGTGCCAGCAGCTTATCCCGGGGGGTGAACACTGAAGCTTTCTTT. This gives the protein CASSLSRGVNTEAFF.

This rearrangement joins TRBV14 to TRBJ2-4, with TRBD2 identical over 9 bases. CDR1 and CDR2 from the germline V gene are SGHDN and FVKESK. V gave up 5 bases and J gave up 9 bases; unmatched junction bases: 14. The CDR3 contains 16 residues. The CDR3 sequence is CASSFGHYEAGGIQYF. The CDR3 DNA reads as TGTGCCAGCAGCTTCGGACACTACGAAGCGGGGGGCATTCAGTACTTC.

The chain is built from TRBV11-2 and TRBJ1-1; D is possibly TRBD1 (6 bases). There are 16 residues in the CDR3. With 5 bases removed from V and 5 bases from J, the gap between germline ends came to 21 bases. Germline CDR1 SGHAT, CDR2 FQNNGV. CDR3 sequence (DNA): TGTGCCAGCAGCCCATTATCCGGGACAATGGGGACTGAAGCTTTCTTT. As protein: CASSPLSGTMGTEAFF.

The chain couples TRBV18 to TRBJ2-7; the D gene is possibly TRBD1 (5 bases). Germline V gene data show CDR1 as KGHSH and CDR2 as LQKENI. V shed 3 bases and J shed 2 bases, with 11 bases lying between them. The CDR3 has 14 residues. The chain's CDR3 is CASSPSGATYEQYF. The DNA for the CDR3 is TGTGCCAGCTCACCGTCTGGGGCCACCTACGAGCAGTACTTC.

The sample holds a few counts of this clone. The chain links TRBV6-1 to TRBJ1-1; TRBD1 is a possible D gene (5 bases). CDR1 and CDR2 from the germline V gene are MNHNS and SASEGT. This CDR3 is built from 13 residues. V was cut by 11 bases and J by 1 base, with 14 bases left in between. CDR3 amino acids: CAGGVTENTEAFF. CDR3 sequence (DNA): TGTGCCGGTGGGGTGACAGAGAACACTGAAGCTTTCTTT.

The rearrangement joins TRBV2 to TRBJ2-5; 8 bases agree with TRBD2. The V gene end was trimmed by 1 base and the J gene end by 4 bases; junction bases not matched to a gene: 8. The CDR3 is 16 amino acids. Germline V gives CDR1 SNHLY, CDR2 FYNNEI. For the CDR3, the DNA is TGTGCCAGCAGTGAAGAGCGGGGGCTGGGGGGAGAGACCCAGTACTTC. Translating gives CASSEERGLGGETQYF. Variable domain in full (rest from reference TRBV2 and TRBJ2-5): EPEVTQTPSHQVTQMGQEVILRCVPISNHLYFYWYRQILGQKVEFLVSFYNNEISEKSEIFDDQFSVERPDGSNFTLKIRSTKLEDSAMYFCASSEERGLGGETQYFGPGTRLLVL.